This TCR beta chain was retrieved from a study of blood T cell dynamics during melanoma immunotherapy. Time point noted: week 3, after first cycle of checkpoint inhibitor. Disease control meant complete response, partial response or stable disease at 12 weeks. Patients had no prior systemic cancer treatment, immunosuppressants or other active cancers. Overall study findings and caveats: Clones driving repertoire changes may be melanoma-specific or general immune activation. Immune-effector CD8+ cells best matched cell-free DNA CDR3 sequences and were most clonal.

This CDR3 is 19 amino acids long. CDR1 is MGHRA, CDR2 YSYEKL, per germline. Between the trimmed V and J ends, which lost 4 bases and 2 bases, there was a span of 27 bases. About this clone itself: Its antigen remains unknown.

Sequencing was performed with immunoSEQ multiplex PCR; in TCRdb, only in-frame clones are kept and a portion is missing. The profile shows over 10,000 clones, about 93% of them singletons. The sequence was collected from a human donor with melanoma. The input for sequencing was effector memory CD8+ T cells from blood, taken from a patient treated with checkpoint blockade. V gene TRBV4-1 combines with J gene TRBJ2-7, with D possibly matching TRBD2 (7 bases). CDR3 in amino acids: CASSPPGGPPYIKTYEQYF. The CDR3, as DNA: TGCGCCAGCAGCCCACCCGGGGGGCCCCCTTATATAAAAACCTACGAGCAGTACTTC.